The rows below give T cell receptor beta chains drawn from one sample of a study of blood T cells in healthy people across ages. MiXCR, run by TCRdb on the 5' RACE reads, gives a single entry per CDR3 protein. The sample lists roughly 680,000 distinct CDR3 sequences, 45% to 60% occurring once. The sequenced sample consisted of blood. The receptors originated from an elderly woman in good health. Both conserved end residues are part of each CDR3. Each record gives: V gene, J gene, CDR3 protein.

TRBV28	TRBJ2-6	CASNLGRGSGANVLTF
TRBV20-1	TRBJ2-3	CSAQGGDTQYF
TRBV3-1	TRBJ2-1	CASERGGNEQFF
TRBV12-3/TRBV12-4	TRBJ1-2	CASRAGTGFFGGYTF
TRBV7-2	TRBJ1-3	CASSLRLNSGNTIYF
TRBV27	TRBJ1-5	CASSPTRERNQPQHF
TRBV9	TRBJ2-7	CAGSEYGQGATGDEQYF
TRBV6-6	TRBJ1-5	CASRSISTPRRRPQHF
TRBV6-5	TRBJ2-6	CASSYSGSSGANVLTF
TRBV29-1	TRBJ2-5	CSVEGGVQETQYF
TRBV3-1	TRBJ2-5	CASSPQRGGSETQYF
TRBV7-9	TRBJ2-3	CASSSGLAGETDTQYF
TRBV7-3	TRBJ2-2	CASSGRDRAAGELFF
TRBV29-1	TRBJ2-5	CSVLGTPETQYF
TRBV7-9	TRBJ1-6	CASSRVRDREFKFYNSPPHF
TRBV12-3/TRBV12-4	TRBJ1-2	CASTRGGTRHYGYTF
TRBV7-9	TRBJ2-7	CASSPWQQREQYF
TRBV5-1	TRBJ2-5	CASSVSGTGGVDEQYF
TRBV3-1	TRBJ2-3	CASSQAPAGPSTDTQYF
TRBV20-1	TRBJ2-7	CSVGTSGLAYEQYF
TRBV5-1	TRBJ2-1	CASRWGSGAYNEQFF
TRBV20-1	TRBJ1-4	CSAPRASRNEKLFF
TRBV7-3	TRBJ2-3	CASSEGLSTDTQYF
TRBV25-1	TRBJ1-6	CASSDRTGGSSPLHF
TRBV12-3/TRBV12-4	TRBJ1-2	CASSRPDRGRSRGYTF